This record concerns one TCR beta chain sequence. Original handling: For nucleated cells, counts were estimated from reference gene primer amplification. TCRdb's table, derived via immunoSEQ multiplex PCR, lists solely in-frame clones and lacks some. D and trimming were read from the DNA, whereas the V and J calls and clone size are those reported in that table. The data hold about 40,000 clones, with 91% observed a single time. This CDR3 has 14 residues. Germline CDR1 is SGHRS and CDR2 is YFSETQ. V lost 0 bases and J 9 bases, leaving 13 bases between the germline ends. The sample comes from a study of blood T cell repertoires in COVID-19.

Material for sequencing was peripheral blood. The chain combines TRBV5-1 with TRBJ1-5; D is uncertain. The TCR originated in a woman aged 25 to 45 in a cohort sampled during active COVID-19. This CDR3 is CASSLDSLLWPQHF. DNA of the CDR3: TGCGCCAGCAGCTTGGACTCTCTTTTATGGCCCCAGCATTTT.